This TCR beta chain was obtained from a study of T-cell memory formation after mild COVID-19. Study observations and caveats: The finding that pre-infection memory included some responding clones suggested that cross-reactive memory joined.

TCRdb re-called the 5' RACE reads with MiXCR, one entry per CDR3 protein. The sample holds more than 350,000 distinct CDR3 sequences, roughly 15% seen once. CDR1 and CDR2 (germline): SGHVS, FQNEAQ. Trimming shortened V by 4 bases and J by 6 bases, and 19 bases separated the two germline ends. The CDR3 length is 16 residues. This clonotype was counted between two and nine times. What it binds is not known. Material: PBMCs or a T cell subset sorted from them (not recorded which). This receptor was taken from a man between 18 and 35 years old who had mild COVID-19 (a few samples of this study predate the infection). Cell type and time point are not known. The J gene is TRBJ2-1, the V gene TRBV7-8; D may be TRBD1 or TRBD2 (5 bases each). CDR3 sequence reads: CASSSGPGPPFNEQFF. CDR3 nucleotides: TGTGCCAGCAGCTCGGGGCCGGGTCCTCCTTTCAATGAGCAGTTCTTC.